The rows below give T cell receptor beta chains drawn from one sample of a study of post-analysis software for immune sequencing data. TCRdb re-analysed the PCR reads in MiXCR, keeping a single row per CDR3 protein. The sample gives about 770,000 distinct CDR3 sequences, around 42% of which show up once; just under 5% is in the top ten. Sequencing used blood. These receptors all come from a girl aged 10 to 17 with multiple sclerosis. The CDR3 runs from the conserved cysteine through the conserved F or W. A D gene is named only where the DNA matches it firmly. Only part of the rows carry a size: once, few, many, or a class if the clone is expanded.

j_call,v_call,clone_size,d_call,cdr3_aa,cdr3_nt
TRBJ2-1,TRBV28,few,TRBD2,CASSLGSGRHEQFF,TGTGCCAGCAGTTTAGGTAGCGGGAGACATGAGCAGTTCTTC
TRBJ2-2,TRBV11-2,.,.,CASSPGVHTGELFF,TGTGCCAGCAGCCCGGGGGTGCACACCGGGGAGCTGTTTTTT
TRBJ2-6,TRBV15,.,TRBD2,CATSTLGGSGANVLTF,TGTGCCACCAGCACCCTGGGGGGGTCTGGGGCCAACGTCCTGACTTTC
TRBJ2-7,TRBV30,.,TRBD2,CAWSVTRTSGDVGEQYF,TGTGCCTGGAGTGTTACCCGGACTAGCGGGGATGTAGGCGAGCAGTACTTC
TRBJ1-2,TRBV24-1,.,.,CATMDTNYGYTF,TGTGCCACCATGGACACTAACTATGGCTACACCTTC
TRBJ2-3,TRBV27,.,TRBD1,CASSPLTGTGVEDTQYF,TGTGCCAGCAGCCCTCTGACCGGGACAGGGGTCGAAGATACGCAGTATTTT
TRBJ2-3,TRBV7-9,few,TRBD2,CASSVGTSGGDTQYF,TGTGCCAGCAGCGTCGGGACTAGCGGAGGAGATACGCAGTATTTT
TRBJ2-3,TRBV6-6,.,TRBD2,CASSIREGTTGTQYF,TGTGCCAGCAGTATCCGGGAGGGTACAACCGGTACGCAGTATTTT
TRBJ1-2,TRBV6-1,.,.,CASSEFGAVPSYGDTF,TGTGCCAGCAGTGAATTTGGGGCAGTCCCCAGCTATGGCGACACCTTC
TRBJ2-6,TRBV24-1,few,TRBD1,CATSDRQGGGANVLTF,TGTGCCACCAGTGATAGACAGGGTGGCGGGGCCAACGTCCTGACTTTC
TRBJ1-2,TRBV12-3/TRBV12-4,few,.,CASSLRSGGYTF,TGTGCCAGCAGTTTGCGTTCAGGTGGCTACACCTTC
TRBJ2-7,TRBV20-1,.,TRBD1,CSALPGQGSHEQYF,TGCAGTGCGTTACCGGGACAGGGGTCCCACGAGCAGTACTTC
TRBJ2-1,TRBV2,.,TRBD1,CASKGQGASEQFF,TGTGCCAGCAAAGGACAGGGGGCAAGTGAGCAGTTCTTC